The 13 T cell receptor beta chains below all came from one sample that was sequenced in a study of blood T cells in healthy people across ages. Using a J-beta primer mix together with a sample-barcoded 5' primer, a second PCR was run for about 6 to 12 cycles. MiXCR, applied by TCRdb to the 5' RACE reads, yields one record per CDR3 protein. The repertoire holds hundreds of thousands of distinct CDR3 sequences, with around 50% as singletons. Sequenced material: blood. Source of these receptors: a middle-aged man in good health.

The chain links TRBV5-1 to TRBJ1-5, with D hard to call. This CDR3 contains 16 residues. V shed 4 bases and J shed 4 bases, with 18 bases lying between them. The germline CDR1 and CDR2 sequences are SGHRS and YFSETQ. The CDR3 region has the DNA TGCGCCAGCAGCCCTCGGCCTGCCGATCCTAATCAGCCCCAGCATTTT. Protein: CASSPRPADPNQPQHF.

The chain is built from TRBV11-2 and TRBJ1-6; TRBD1 agrees at 7 bases. The CDR3 extends over 16 amino acids. The germline gives CDR1 SGHAT, CDR2 FQNNGV. J gave up 2 bases and V 9 bases, and 10 bases lay outside the gene matches. CDR3 region: CASSQTGDPYNSPLHF. The CDR3 region has the DNA TGTGCCAGTAGTCAAACAGGGGACCCCTATAATTCACCCCTCCACTTT.

This sequence joins TRBV5-1 and TRBJ2-1, with TRBD2 identical over 16 bases. This CDR3 contains 17 residues. Trimming took 2 bases from V and 6 from J; bases not matched to a gene: 5. Per the germline V gene, CDR1 is SGHRS and CDR2 is YFSETQ. The CDR3 region is CASSFGTSGGAGNEQFF. In DNA, the CDR3 is TGCGCCAGCAGCTTTGGGACTAGCGGGGGGGCCGGCAATGAGCAGTTCTTC.

This clonotype was observed a few times. The chain combines TRBV29-1 with TRBJ2-1; D is possibly TRBD1 or TRBD2 (6 bases each). In germline, CDR1 is SQVTM, CDR2 ANQGSEA. The CDR3 sequence is 13 residues long. V was clipped by 6 bases and J by 2 bases, with 11 bases between them. CDR3 nucleotides: TGCAGCGTCGACAGGAGGGCCTACAATGAGCAGTTCTTC. Translating it yields CSVDRRAYNEQFF.

This clonotype was counted a few times. The V gene is TRBV12-3 or TRBV12-4, the J gene TRBJ1-1; D unclear. V was shortened by 3 bases and J by 0 bases, with 5 bases between the two germline ends. The CDR3 loop spans 13 amino acids. The DNA of the CDR3 is TGTGCCAGCAGTTTGTTGATGAACACTGAAGCTTTCTTT. This sequence encodes CASSLLMNTEAFF.

The chain has TRBV5-1 and TRBJ2-1; 13 positions match TRBD2. The V gene end was trimmed by 4 bases and the J gene end by 9 bases; junction bases not matched to a gene: 7. The germline gives CDR1 SGHRS, CDR2 YFSETQ. The CDR3 covers 15 residues. The CDR3 DNA sequence: TGCGCCAGCAGCCCCGGACTAGCGGGAGTGAGTGAGCAGTTCTTC. This encodes CASSPGLAGVSEQFF.

The chain recombines TRBV7-2 with TRBJ2-7; D is possibly TRBD2 (6 bases). The CDR3 is made up of 15 amino acids. Per the germline V gene, CDR1 is SGHTA and CDR2 is FQGNSA. The V end lost 2 bases, the J end lost 6 bases, and 17 bases lay between the germline ends. The CDR3 coding sequence is TGTGCCAGCAGCTTACGGGCAGGCGCGGGGCGCGAGCAGTACTTC. Protein product: CASSLRAGAGREQYF.

The chain combines TRBV10-3 with TRBJ2-7, with unresolved D. The CDR3 consists of 12 residues. Germline V gene lookup returns CDR1 ENHRY and CDR2 SYGVKD. With 0 bases removed from V and 5 bases from J, the gap between germline ends came to 5 bases. CDR3 loop: CAISESFHEQYF. The CDR3 nucleotides are TGTGCCATCAGTGAGTCGTTCCACGAGCAGTACTTC.

J is TRBJ2-5 and V is TRBV20-1; TRBD1 aligns across 9 bases. The CDR3 consists of 14 residues. In germline, CDR1 is DFQATT, CDR2 SNEGSKA (reference sequence). V lost 1 base and J lost 11; bases outside the gene matches: 11. The CDR3 nucleotides read TGCAGTGCTAGAGGGGGACAGGGTTTATTTGAGCAGTACTTC. It codes for CSARGGQGLFEQYF.

This clonotype was seen more than once but under ten times. This chain connects TRBV2 to TRBJ2-5; the match to TRBD2 covers 9 bases. There are 14 residues in the CDR3. Trimming took 6 bases from V and 2 from J; bases not matched to a gene: 4. Germline assignment: CDR1 SNHLY and CDR2 FYNNEI. The CDR3 bases are TGTGCCAGCAGAAAAGCGGGAGGTCAAGAGACCCAGTACTTC. Translated: CASRKAGGQETQYF.

The chain couples TRBV27 to TRBJ1-2; 7 nucleotides match TRBD1. With 3 bases clipped from V and 6 bases from J, the junction kept 10 bases outside the gene matches. Germline values: CDR1 MNHEY, CDR2 SMNVEV (reference sequence). CDR3 size: 15 residues. DNA for the CDR3: TGTGCCAGCAGTTTTAGCCGGGGACAGTTCAATGGCTACACCTTC. Residues: CASSFSRGQFNGYTF.

V and J are TRBV12-3 or TRBV12-4 and TRBJ2-3; D ambiguous. This CDR3 region has 21 residues. V shed 5 bases and J shed 6 bases, with 36 bases lying between them. Here the CDR3 reads CASSGYGEERAEFPSVDTQYF. The CDR3 nucleotides read TGTGCCAGCAGTGGTTATGGAGAAGAGAGAGCCGAGTTTCCCTCGGTGGATACGCAGTATTTT.

J is TRBJ2-1 and V is TRBV28; the match to TRBD2 covers 8 bases. The J call is uncertain, as TRBJ2-7 better fits the DNA end. Germline CDR1 MDHEN, CDR2 SYDVKM. CDR3 length: 16 amino acids. CDR3 nucleotide sequence: TGTGCCAGCAGCCCGAGGGCTAGCGGGTTATACAATGAGCAGTACTTC. Protein: CASSPRASGLYNEQYF.